This T cell receptor beta chain was sequenced during a study of T cells after yellow fever vaccination (dated 2019 in TCRdb). Background on the whole study: The SMART-Seq v4 Ultra Low Input RNA kit was used to prepare libraries from fractions with low cell numbers. To track T-cell clones before and after primary and booster YFV17D yellow fever vaccination, bulk TCR alpha and beta repertoires were sequenced longitudinally. Blood was collected at multiple timepoints before and after primary and secondary immunization, and bulk PBMC replicates and cell subsets were isolated. Two healthy male donors, one aged 18 to 30 and one aged 30 to 40 years, were included in the cohort.

This specimen's treatment or condition label, interpreted: live attenuated yellow fever vaccine strain. PBMCs were isolated from peripheral blood using a standard Ficoll-Paque protocol. Dynabeads CD4 and CD8 positive selection kits were used to isolate CD4 and CD8 T-cell fractions. RNA was extracted with TriZol from bulk PBMCs, CD4 and CD8 fractions, and dextramer-positive and dextramer-negative fractions. General conclusions and limits of the study: A small fraction of clonotypes showed up in both the CD4 and CD8 compartments, probably as a result of convergent recombination. Only two donors were included in the study, so the extent to which the findings can be generalized is limited. The secondary T-cell response was found to be weaker but faster than the primary response, with a peak reached on day 5 rather than on day 15. FACS-sorted repertoires could contain abundant contaminating clonotypes from the bulk population, so computational filtering was required. Most clones expanded after primary vaccination were re-detected after the booster (around 96% of CD4 and around 88% of CD8), suggesting broad memory maintenance.

At the junction V is shortened by 0 bases and J by 0 bases, with 5 bases in between. The CDR3 starts with the cysteine, ends with the phenylalanine, and has 14 residues. The read is trimmed to its CDR3 DNA, 42 bases read in frame from base 1. The germline V gene yields MNHEY for CDR1 and SVGAGI for CDR2. The data were produced on an Illumina NovaSeq 6000. TCR cDNA was synthesized by 5'RACE template switching, through which a universal primer site and unique molecular identifiers were introduced. Priming of cDNA synthesis was performed from both the TCR alpha and TCR beta constant segments. Libraries were amplified in two PCR steps, with sample barcodes and sequencing adapters added in the second step. Libraries were sequenced on Illumina HiSeq 2500 (2x100 bp) or NovaSeq (2x150 bp). Under the source paper's analysis protocol: Reads were demultiplexed and collapsed into UMI consensus sequences with MIGEC, and V(D)J alignment was performed with MiXCR. Clonotypes responding to the vaccine were identified with edgeR on replicate PBMC samples, with the criteria of FDR below 0.01 and a log2 fold change above 5 up to day 15. CD4 or CD8 identity was assigned to each bulk clonotype according to whether the clonotype was present at higher abundance in the sequenced CD4 repertoire or the sequenced CD8 repertoire. The public reads were quality trimmed at Q25 with fastp and then assembled into clones with MiXCR by TCRdb, keeping productive beta chains. All rows with the same CDR3 protein become a single entry with the most common DNA and genes. Here the V and J calls rest on TCRdb's processing, not on the authors' analysis. This sample holds 300,000 to 400,000 distinct CDR3 sequences; approximately 11% were observed only once. Of the sample, 2.5% to 4% falls within the top ten clones.

This clonotype was seen many times. Its antigen target is currently unknown. No much larger clonotype is one base removed from it; base qualities were not supplied. This material consisted of CD4+ T cells sorted from PBMCs, taken 45 days after the yellow fever booster vaccination. The rearranged segments are TRBV6-5 and TRBJ1-1, with the D gene not clear enough to name. The clonotype comes from a man between 18 and 35 years old who received the YFV17D yellow fever vaccine. In nucleotide form, the sequence is TGTGCCAGCAGTTACTCCGCGGTGAACACTGAAGCTTTCTTT. Its protein reads: CASSYSAVNTEAFF.